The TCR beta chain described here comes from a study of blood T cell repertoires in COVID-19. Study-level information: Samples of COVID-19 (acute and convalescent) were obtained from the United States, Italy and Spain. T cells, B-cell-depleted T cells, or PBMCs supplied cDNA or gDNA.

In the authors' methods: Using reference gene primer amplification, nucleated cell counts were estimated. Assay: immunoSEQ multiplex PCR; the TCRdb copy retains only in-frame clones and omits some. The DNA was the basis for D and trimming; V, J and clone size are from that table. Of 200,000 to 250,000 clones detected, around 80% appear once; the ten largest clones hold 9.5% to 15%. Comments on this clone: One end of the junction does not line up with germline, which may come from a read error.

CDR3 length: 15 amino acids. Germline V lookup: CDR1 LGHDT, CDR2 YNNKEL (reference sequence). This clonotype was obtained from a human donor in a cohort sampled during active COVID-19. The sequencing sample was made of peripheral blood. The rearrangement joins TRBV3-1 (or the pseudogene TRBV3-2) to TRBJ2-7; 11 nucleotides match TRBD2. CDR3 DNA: TGTGCCAGCAGCAAAGAACTAGCGGGGGCGTACGAGCAGTACTTC. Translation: CASSKELAGAYEQYF.